This T cell receptor (beta chain) was sequenced for a study of T cell responses to AZD1222 COVID-19 vaccine. Study outcomes and limitations: The donor group comprised mostly white British people and more females; the analysis possibly underestimated clonal diversity. The number of AZD1222 recipients seropositive at baseline was only five to seven.

Looked up from germline, CDR1 is SGHRS and CDR2 is YFSETQ. This CDR3 has 16 amino acids. Trimming removed 6 bases at V and 0 bases at J, with 16 bases between. The data were produced by immunoSEQ multiplex PCR, yet TCRdb's version contains in-frame clones alone and is incomplete. The sample lists 150,000 to 200,000 clones, approximately 91% seen once, with approximately 1.9% in the top ten. This clone occurred a few times. Its matching antigen is unknown. Pooling covered second doses at about 4 or about 12 weeks. Sequencing used peripheral blood, obtained 28 days after the second AZD1222 dose. The clonotype was recovered from an adult who received the AZD1222 COVID-19 vaccine. This chain joins TRBV5-1 and TRBJ1-5; TRBD1 is a possible D gene (5 bases). CDR3 region: CASKFDSFYSNQPQHF. CDR3 DNA: TGCGCCAGCAAGTTTGACAGTTTCTATAGCAATCAGCCCCAGCATTTT.